Included here is one T cell receptor beta chain sequence, with context. Its antigen remains unidentified. This CDR3 comprises 15 residues. CDR1 is SGHAT, CDR2 FQNNGV, per germline. V gave up 5 bases and J gave up 9 bases; unmatched junction bases: 11. This specimen comes from a study of T cell responses to AZD1222 COVID-19 vaccine. Clones were read by immunoSEQ multiplex PCR, and TCRdb kept only the in-frame ones, dropping some. The sample lists around 190,000 clones; just over 85% were seen once. Study findings and constraints: Sampled repertoires all dated from after the peak T cell response. The donor cohort was predominantly white British with a female majority, and clonal diversity may have been underestimated. The reported proportion of spike-specific TCRs targeting unmutated variant regions was nearly half. Spike was spanned by vaccine-associated CD4 TCRs, which were dominant at 160-218 and 743-854.

The chain is built from TRBV11-2 and TRBJ2-1, with 9 bases fitting TRBD2. This material consisted of peripheral blood, taken on day 0 of AZD1222 vaccination. The receptor was isolated from an adult in good health. The DNA of the CDR3 is TGTGCCAGCAGCCGGGGCGCTAGCGGGATTCGTGAGCAGTTCTTC. This gives the protein CASSRGASGIREQFF. Full variable domain (remainder filled in from reference TRBV11-2 and TRBJ2-1): EAGVAQSPRYKIIEKRQSVAFWCNPISGHATLYWYQQILGQGPKLLIQFQNNGVVDDSQLPKDRFSAERLKGVDSTLKIQPAKLEDSAVYLCASSRGASGIREQFFGPGTRLTVL.